A single T cell receptor (beta chain) is shown here with its context. Its antigen remains unidentified. This sample stems from a study of cytomegalovirus exposure and HLA in healthy donors. General study results and limits: Earlier findings revealed that most TCR beta V segments proved productive either about 87% or about 30% of the time. Analyzed later, most CMV-associated TCR beta chains appeared HLA-restricted.

PCR involved 60 Vbeta and 13 Jbeta primers. Clones were read by immunoSEQ multiplex PCR, and TCRdb kept only the in-frame ones, dropping some. This sample yields 65,000 to 85,000 clones, of which roughly 65% are seen a single time; approximately 2.1% belongs to the top ten. CDR1 is GTSNPN, CDR2 SVGIG, per germline (reference sequence). CDR3 length equals 15 residues. With V trimmed by 2 bases and J by 0 bases, 3 bases remained unmatched. The chain links TRBV30 to TRBJ2-3; 9 bases match TRBD2. This receptor was identified in a woman aged 25 to 39 in good health and CMV-seronegative. Source material: PBMCs. The CDR3 bases are TGTGCCTGGAGTATTAGCGGGGGAAGCACAGATACGCAGTATTTT. Translating it yields CAWSISGGSTDTQYF. Full variable domain (rest looked up from reference TRBV30 and TRBJ2-3): SQTIHQWPATLVQPVGSPLSLECTVEGTSNPNLYWYRQAAGRGLQLLFYSVGIGQISSEVPQNLSASRPQDRQFILSSKKLLLSDSGFYLCAWSISGGSTDTQYFGPGTRLTVL.